This TCR beta chain came from a study of cytomegalovirus exposure and HLA in healthy donors. The V gene end was trimmed by 3 bases and the J gene end by 7 bases; junction bases not matched to a gene: 3. This CDR3 has 13 residues. Germline loops: CDR1 MNHNS, CDR2 SASEGT. Though probably carrying unrecorded immune exposures, donors were nominally healthy at sampling. A word on this clone: Its antigen is not identified.

PCR amplification relied on 60 Vbeta primers (plus 13 Jbeta primers). This table comes from immunoSEQ multiplex PCR, and its TCRdb copy is limited to in-frame clones, with some not included. The sample includes around 300,000 clones, under 80% of them seen just once. General study results and limits: Reportedly, TCR beta sequences accurately predicted HLA-A and HLA-B alleles in most subjects. As immune exposure information, only CMV serostatus was available.

The sequence derives from a female donor in good health and CMV-seronegative. This chain uses TRBV6-1 with TRBJ1-2; 9 nucleotides match TRBD1. Source material: PBMCs. DNA for the CDR3: TGTGCCAGCAGTGAGGGGACAGGGATTGGCTACACCTTC. Translated, it gives CASSEGTGIGYTF.